The rows below give T cell receptor beta chains drawn from one sample of a study of T-cell memory formation after mild COVID-19. TCRdb independently ran MiXCR on the 5' RACE reads; one entry per CDR3 protein. There are roughly 29,000 distinct CDR3 sequences in the sample; about 12% occur only once, and roughly 15% lies in the top ten. Sequenced material: PBMCs or a T cell subset sorted from them (not recorded which). Receptor source: an adult woman who had mild COVID-19 (a few samples of this study predate the infection). Cell type and time point are not known. The conserved cysteine and the conserved F or W are not part of the CDR3 here. The order of the fields is clone size, CDR3 length, J gene, V gene, CDR3 protein. Rows may omit the clone size; those that give it use once, few, many or a size class.

many | 14 | TRBJ1-5 | TRBV20-1 | SANLRDRASNQPQH
many | 13 | TRBJ2-7 | TRBV20-1 | SARHSGKSSYEQY
many | 12 | TRBJ1-2 | TRBV20-1 | SAQGQGISYGYT
medium-sized | 14 | TRBJ2-5 | TRBV5-1 | ASSTSGSALLETQY
many | 13 | TRBJ1-1 | TRBV29-1 | SVVKRAGRDTEAF
few | 11 | TRBJ1-1 | TRBV18 | ASSTGPNTEAF
many | 10 | TRBJ1-2 | TRBV20-1 | SARVPGNGYT
many | 15 | TRBJ2-5 | TRBV4-2 | ASSQEGTSGGVKTQY
many | 14 | TRBJ2-2 | TRBV6-4 | ASSDSRDGTPGELF
many | 15 | TRBJ2-1 | TRBV15 | ATSSPAGLAGGDEQF
NA | 11 | TRBJ2-7 | TRBV6-5 | ASGQISSYEQY
many | 14 | TRBJ2-7 | TRBV10-3 | AISVRSGQGTSEQY
many | 14 | TRBJ1-4 | TRBV20-1 | SASPGQGDEGEKLF
many | 16 | TRBJ2-7 | TRBV7-2 | ASSTRRGGRADSYEQY
many | 13 | TRBJ2-7 | TRBV12-3/TRBV12-4 | ASSFRTGGQDEQY
many | 16 | TRBJ1-3 | TRBV7-9 | ASSPREGPRRAGNTIY